This is a list of T cell receptor beta chains from one sample in a study of blood T cell repertoires in COVID-19. This table comes from immunoSEQ multiplex PCR, and its TCRdb copy is limited to in-frame clones, with some not included. The sample yields about 200,000 clones, 70% to 90% seen once. Input material: peripheral blood. These receptors were obtained from an elderly woman with acute or convalescent COVID-19. Each CDR3 is given with its conserved first and last residue. A D gene is named only where the DNA matches it firmly. A clone size is listed for some rows: how often the clone was seen (once, few, many), or a class if it is expanded.

V	J	D	size	DNA	CDR3
TRBV12-3/TRBV12-4	TRBJ1-5	.	few	TGTGCCAGCAGAGGACAGTACAATCAGCCCCAGCATTTT	CASRGQYNQPQHF
TRBV25-1	TRBJ2-1	.	.	TGTGCCAGCAGTGAAGTTAAAAGCGGTACCTACAATGAGCAGTTCTTC	CASSEVKSGTYNEQFF
TRBV3-1/TRBV3-2	TRBJ2-1	TRBD2	.	TGTGCCAGCAGCCAAGTGGGTAGCGGGAGGGCCGTATTAGGGAATGAGCAGTTCTTC	CASSQVGSGRAVLGNEQFF
TRBV7-9	TRBJ1-3	.	.	TGTGCCAGCAGCCCTAGAACTTTAAGCTCTGGAAACACCATATATTTT	CASSPRTLSSGNTIYF
TRBV5-1	TRBJ2-3	TRBD2	.	TGCGCCAGCAGCACGGGACTAGCCGCAGATACGCAGTATTTT	CASSTGLAADTQYF
TRBV25-1	TRBJ1-4	.	.	TGTGCCAGCAGCCCCCCGGGGGATGAAAAACTGTTTTTT	CASSPPGDEKLFF
TRBV30	TRBJ2-7	TRBD2	.	TGTGCCTCCGGGCGGGGACTAGCGGGAGGTGGCGAGCAGTACTTC	CASGRGLAGGGEQYF
TRBV9	TRBJ2-7	TRBD2	.	TGTGCCAGCAGCCCCGGCCTGGGACTAGCGGTTGAGCAGTACTTC	CASSPGLGLAVEQYF
TRBV7-2	TRBJ2-1	TRBD2	.	TGTGCCAGCAGCTTAGCGCGGGAGCCCTACAATGAGCAGTTCTTC	CASSLAREPYNEQFF
TRBV18	TRBJ2-1	TRBD2	.	TGTGCCAGCTCACCACCGACGACTAGCGGCACCTACAATGAGCAGTTCTTC	CASSPPTTSGTYNEQFF
TRBV4-3	TRBJ1-5	.	few	TGCGCCAGCAGCCAGGAGGACAGTCAAAATCAGCCCCAGCATTTT	CASSQEDSQNQPQHF
TRBV18	TRBJ2-5	.	.	TGTGCCAGCTCACCCTTCTACCAAGAGACCCAGTACTTC	CASSPFYQETQYF
TRBV11-2	TRBJ2-7	TRBD1	.	TGTGCCAGCAGCTTAGCGGGGACAGGGAGGGCCTACGAGCAGTACTTC	CASSLAGTGRAYEQYF
TRBV19	TRBJ2-3	.	.	TGTGCCAGTACTGGGGGGGTACAGGGAGGGGCAGATACGCAGTATTTT	CASTGGVQGGADTQYF
TRBV7-8	TRBJ1-2	.	.	TGTGCCAGCAGATTTAACCGACAGGAGAGCTATGGCTACACCTTC	CASRFNRQESYGYTF
TRBV7-2	TRBJ2-1	TRBD2	.	TGTGCCAGCAGACTAGCGACCTACAATGAGCAGTTCTTC	CASRLATYNEQFF
TRBV27	TRBJ1-5	.	.	TGTGCCAGCAGTTTATCCCAGGGTATTGTTCCGCAGCCCCAGCATTTT	CASSLSQGIVPQPQHF
TRBV28	TRBJ2-2	TRBD1	.	TGTGCCAGCAGTTTTACAGGGACAGGGCGAACCGGGGAGCTGTTTTTT	CASSFTGTGRTGELFF
TRBV18	TRBJ1-2	TRBD1	.	TGTGCCAGCTCACCGGGACAGGGTTCAGACTATGGCTACACCTTC	CASSPGQGSDYGYTF
TRBV7-3	TRBJ1-3	.	.	TGTGCCAGCAGCCCCTACGCAGGGCAGGGAAACACCATATATTTT	CASSPYAGQGNTIYF
TRBV7-2	TRBJ2-5	TRBD2	.	TGTGCCAGCAGCTTAACCTATCTAGCGGGGTCCTCCGAGACCCAGTACTTC	CASSLTYLAGSSETQYF
TRBV25-1	TRBJ2-3	.	.	TGTGCCAGCAGTGCCCTCGGGGAAGCCCGGGGGGATACGCAGTATTTT	CASSALGEARGDTQYF
TRBV12-5	TRBJ2-3	.	once	TGTGCTAGTGGTTTGGTGGGTGGGCGCGGCACAGATACGCAGTATTTT	CASGLVGGRGTDTQYF
TRBV5-1	TRBJ1-1	TRBD1	.	TGCGCCAGCAGCGGGACAGACACTGAAGCTTTCTTT	CASSGTDTEAFF
TRBV6-2/TRBV6-3	TRBJ2-5	.	.	TGTGCCAGCAGTTACTCGGCAGGGGGAGGTGAGACCCAGTACTTC	CASSYSAGGGETQYF
TRBV11-2	TRBJ2-1	TRBD2	few	TGTGCCAGCAGCCTACCCCTAGCGGGAGTCGGTAATGAGCAGTTCTTC	CASSLPLAGVGNEQFF
TRBV15	TRBJ2-1	.	.	TGTGCCACTCACCTAACCCTTGGACACGGAGGGATGAGGGGTGAGCAGTTCTTC	CATHLTLGHGGMRGEQFF
TRBV6-6	TRBJ2-7	.	few	TGTGCCAGCAGTCGCCCCGGACAGCGATACGAGCAGTACTTC	CASSRPGQRYEQYF
TRBV5-4	TRBJ2-7	TRBD2	.	TGTGCCAGCAGCTTATCTCGAGGCGCAATGGGACTATACTACGAGCAGTACTTC	CASSLSRGAMGLYYEQYF
TRBV5-1	TRBJ2-7	.	.	TGCGCCAGCAGCTCGTACAACTACGAGCAGTACTTC	CASSSYNYEQYF
TRBV18	TRBJ2-7	.	.	TGTGCCAGCTCACGAGATTACGAGCAGTACTTC	CASSRDYEQYF
TRBV28	TRBJ2-1	.	.	TGTGCCAGCAGTTTATGGGAGTTGCGATACAATGAGCAGTTCTTC	CASSLWELRYNEQFF
TRBV12-5	TRBJ2-7	.	.	TGTGCTAGTGGTACATCACAGGGTGTCGACTACGAGCAGTACTTC	CASGTSQGVDYEQYF
TRBV7-3	TRBJ2-3	.	.	TGTGCCAGCAGCCCGTCGGGAGTAGTGGTGGATACGCAGTATTTT	CASSPSGVVVDTQYF
TRBV6-1	TRBJ1-2	TRBD1	.	TGTGCCAGCAGTGAGGACAGGCCGATATGGGGCGGCTACACCTTC	CASSEDRPIWGGYTF
TRBV4-3	TRBJ2-6	TRBD1	.	TGCGCCAGCAGCCAAGATCTTGACAGGGTGGTCTCTGGGGCCAACGTCCTGACTTTC	CASSQDLDRVVSGANVLTF
TRBV5-1	TRBJ1-1	TRBD1	.	TGCGCCAGCAGCAATGGACAGGGAGAGAACACTGAAGCTTTCTTT	CASSNGQGENTEAFF
TRBV19	TRBJ1-3	.	.	TGTGCCAGTAGTATTACAGGGTCTTCGGGAAACACCATATATTTT	CASSITGSSGNTIYF
TRBV9	TRBJ2-2	.	few	TGTGCCAGCAGCGTAGGATGGGGGAGGACGAACACCGGGGAGCTGTTTTTT	CASSVGWGRTNTGELFF
TRBV19	TRBJ2-1	TRBD1	.	TGTGCCAGTAGCCCCATCGACAGGGTCCTGGGCAATGAGCAGTTCTTC	CASSPIDRVLGNEQFF
TRBV7-2	TRBJ2-3	.	.	TGTGCCAGCAGCTTATATGGGACACTCGTCGATACGCAGTATTTT	CASSLYGTLVDTQYF
TRBV6-5	TRBJ2-7	.	.	TGTGCCAGCAGTTACTCGAGCGGACAGCACTACGAGCAGTACTTC	CASSYSSGQHYEQYF
TRBV5-4	TRBJ1-1	.	.	TGTGCCAGCAGCCTTTTTTCTGGACAAGGGGGCACTGAAGCTTTCTTT	CASSLFSGQGGTEAFF
TRBV28	TRBJ2-4	.	.	TGTGCCAGCAGTGTCGACTTAAGCCTAGCCAAAAACATTCAGTACTTC	CASSVDLSLAKNIQYF
TRBV6-1	TRBJ1-2	.	.	TGTGCCAGCAGTGAATGGACAGCCTCAATCTATGGCTACACCTTC	CASSEWTASIYGYTF
TRBV19	TRBJ1-2	TRBD1	.	TGTGCCAGTAACCCTACCGGGGCGGGACAGGTTTTATCTGGCTACACCTTC	CASNPTGAGQVLSGYTF
TRBV2	TRBJ2-2	TRBD2	.	TGTGCCAGCAGTGAGATACTAGCGGGAGGTCGTGGGGAGCTGTTTTTT	CASSEILAGGRGELFF
TRBV7-2	TRBJ1-2	.	.	TGTGCCAGCAGCCTCACAGGGAAAGCCGGTGGCTACACCTTC	CASSLTGKAGGYTF
TRBV7-2	TRBJ2-1	TRBD2	.	TGTGCCAGCAGCTTAGCGGGCGGGAGAAAGGCCTACAATGAGCAGTTCTTC	CASSLAGGRKAYNEQFF
TRBV6-5	TRBJ2-7	TRBD1	.	TGTGCCAGCAGTTACTCGAGACCGGGACAGGGCTACGAGCAGTACTTC	CASSYSRPGQGYEQYF
TRBV11-2	TRBJ1-1	TRBD1	.	TGTGCCAGCAGCTTACGGTCACAGGGGGCAGGCACTGAAGCTTTCTTT	CASSLRSQGAGTEAFF
TRBV24-1	TRBJ2-1	TRBD1	.	TGTGCCACCAGTGACCCCGACAGGGACGGCTACAATGAGCAGTTCTTC	CATSDPDRDGYNEQFF
TRBV6-1	TRBJ2-5	.	.	TGTGCCAGCAGTGAACCAGCTCGGGGAGGAGGGACCCAGTACTTC	CASSEPARGGGTQYF
TRBV19	TRBJ1-4	.	.	TGTGCCAGTAGTATCCGCCACAACAGGGTTGCTGCAACTAATGAAAAACTGTTTTTT	CASSIRHNRVAATNEKLFF
TRBV7-2	TRBJ2-3	TRBD1	.	TGTGCCAGCAGCCGGGGCCCGGGACAGAGTACCCCTAGCACAGATACGCAGTATTTT	CASSRGPGQSTPSTDTQYF
TRBV5-1	TRBJ2-7	TRBD1	.	TGCGCCAGCAGCTATTTGACAGGGTCATACGAGCAGTACTTC	CASSYLTGSYEQYF
TRBV27	TRBJ2-1	TRBD2	.	TGTGCCAGCAGTGGAACCGGGACTAGCGGGAGAGGACCCTACAATGAGCAGTTCTTC	CASSGTGTSGRGPYNEQFF